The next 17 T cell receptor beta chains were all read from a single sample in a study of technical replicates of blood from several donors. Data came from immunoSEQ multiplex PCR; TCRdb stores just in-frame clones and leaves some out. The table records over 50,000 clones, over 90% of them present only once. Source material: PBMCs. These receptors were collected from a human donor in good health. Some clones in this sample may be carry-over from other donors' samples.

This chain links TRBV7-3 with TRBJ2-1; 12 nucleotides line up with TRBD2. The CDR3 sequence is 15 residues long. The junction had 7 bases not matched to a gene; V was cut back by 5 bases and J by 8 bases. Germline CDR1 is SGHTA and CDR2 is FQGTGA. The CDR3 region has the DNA TGTGCCAGCAGCACAGGACTAGCGGGAATGGATGAGCAGTTCTTC. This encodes CASSTGLAGMDEQFF.

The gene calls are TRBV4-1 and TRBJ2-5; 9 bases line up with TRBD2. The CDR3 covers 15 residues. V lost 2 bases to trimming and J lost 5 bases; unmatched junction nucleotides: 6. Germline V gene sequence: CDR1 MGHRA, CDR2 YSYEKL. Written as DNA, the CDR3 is TGCGCCAGCAGCCAACGGGGACTAGCCCTCGAGACCCAGTACTTC. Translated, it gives CASSQRGLALETQYF.

DNA for the CDR3: TGTGCCAGCAGCTTGCGGCTGCCGTCCGGGACAGCTAATGAAAAACTGTTTTTT. Its translation: CASSLRLPSGTANEKLFF. This chain connects TRBV11-2 to TRBJ1-4; 7 nucleotides align to TRBD1. Germline trimming cut 3 bases from V and 3 bases from J; bases unmatched to any gene: 13. This CDR3 has 18 residues. Per the germline V gene, CDR1 is SGHAT and CDR2 is FQNNGV.

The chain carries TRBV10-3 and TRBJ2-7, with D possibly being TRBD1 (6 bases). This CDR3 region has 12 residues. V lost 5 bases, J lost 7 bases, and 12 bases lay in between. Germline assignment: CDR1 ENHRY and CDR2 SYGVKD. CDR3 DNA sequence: TGTGCCATCAGTTCGACAGGTCGGGAGCAGTACTTC. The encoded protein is CAISSTGREQYF.

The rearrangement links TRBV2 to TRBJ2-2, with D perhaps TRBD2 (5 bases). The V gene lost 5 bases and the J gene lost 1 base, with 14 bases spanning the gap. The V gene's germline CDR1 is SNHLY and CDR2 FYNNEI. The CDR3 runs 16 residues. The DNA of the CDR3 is TGTGCCAGCAGTCCTCTAGCAGTGGGGAACACCGGGGAGCTGTTTTTT. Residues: CASSPLAVGNTGELFF.

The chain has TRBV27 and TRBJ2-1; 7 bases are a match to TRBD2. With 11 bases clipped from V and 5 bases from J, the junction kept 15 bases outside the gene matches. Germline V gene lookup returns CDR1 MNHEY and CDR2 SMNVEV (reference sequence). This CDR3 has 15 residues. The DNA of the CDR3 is TGTGCCTCCCACGGGTATCAGGGAGGGGACAATGAGCAGTTCTTC. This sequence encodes CASHGYQGGDNEQFF.

The CDR3 bases are TGTGCCAGCAGTTCTAGGGCCCGGGGAACTAGCACAGATACGCAGTATTTT. Its protein product is CASSSRARGTSTDTQYF. V and J are TRBV7-3 and TRBJ2-3, with D perhaps TRBD2 (5 bases). The germline V gene encodes CDR1 SGHTA and CDR2 FQGTGA. V was cut by 6 bases and J by 0 bases, with 19 bases left in between. CDR3 size: 17 residues.

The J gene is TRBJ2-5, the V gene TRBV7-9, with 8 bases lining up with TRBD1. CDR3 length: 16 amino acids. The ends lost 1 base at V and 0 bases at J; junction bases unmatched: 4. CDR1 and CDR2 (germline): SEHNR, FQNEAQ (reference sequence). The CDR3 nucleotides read TGTGCCAGCAGCTTAGGCGACAGGGGATACCAAGAGACCCAGTACTTC. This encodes CASSLGDRGYQETQYF.

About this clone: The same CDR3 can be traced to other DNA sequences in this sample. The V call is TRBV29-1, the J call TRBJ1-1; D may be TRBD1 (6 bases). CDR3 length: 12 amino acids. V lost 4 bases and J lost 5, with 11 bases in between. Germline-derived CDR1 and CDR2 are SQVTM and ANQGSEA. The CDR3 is CSVGQGSTEAFF. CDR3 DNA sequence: TGCAGCGTTGGGCAGGGGAGTACTGAAGCTTTCTTT.

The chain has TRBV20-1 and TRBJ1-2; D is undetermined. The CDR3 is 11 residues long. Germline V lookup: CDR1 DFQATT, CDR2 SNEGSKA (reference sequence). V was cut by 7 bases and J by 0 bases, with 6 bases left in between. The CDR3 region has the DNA TGCAGTGTTTCAGCTAACTATGGCTACACCTTC. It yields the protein CSVSANYGYTF.

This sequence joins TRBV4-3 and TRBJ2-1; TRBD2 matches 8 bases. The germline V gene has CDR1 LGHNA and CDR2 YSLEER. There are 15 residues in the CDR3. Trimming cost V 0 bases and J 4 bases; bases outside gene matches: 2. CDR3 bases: TGCGCCAGCAGCCAAGATACGGGGGGGTACAATGAGCAGTTCTTC. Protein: CASSQDTGGYNEQFF.

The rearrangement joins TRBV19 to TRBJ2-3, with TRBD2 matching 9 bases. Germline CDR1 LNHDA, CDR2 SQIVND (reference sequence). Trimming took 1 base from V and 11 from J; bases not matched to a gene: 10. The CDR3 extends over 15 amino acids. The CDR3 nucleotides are TGTGCCAGTAGTATAGTGGCGGCGGGGGGGCGAGAGCAGTATTTT. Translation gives CASSIVAAGGREQYF.

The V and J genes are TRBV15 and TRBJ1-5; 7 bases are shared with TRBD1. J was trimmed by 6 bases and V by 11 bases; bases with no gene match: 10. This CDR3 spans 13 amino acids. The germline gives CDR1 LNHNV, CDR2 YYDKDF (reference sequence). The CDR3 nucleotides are TGTGCCGCCGGGGACAGCCCCAGTCAGCCCCAGCATTTT. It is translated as CAAGDSPSQPQHF. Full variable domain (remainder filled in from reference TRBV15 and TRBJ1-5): DAMVIQNPRYQVTQFGKPVTLSCSQTLNHNVMYWYQQKSSQAPKLLFHYYDKDFNNEADTPDNFQSRRPNTSFCFLDIRSPGLGDTAMYLCAAGDSPSQPQHFGDGTRLSIL.

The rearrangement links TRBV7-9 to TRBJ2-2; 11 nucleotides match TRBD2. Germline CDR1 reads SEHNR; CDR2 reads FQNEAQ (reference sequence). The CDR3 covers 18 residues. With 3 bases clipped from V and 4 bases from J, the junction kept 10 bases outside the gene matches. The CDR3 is CASSLKVRLAGITGELFF. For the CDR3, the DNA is TGTGCCAGCAGCTTGAAAGTGCGACTAGCGGGGATCACCGGGGAGCTGTTTTTT. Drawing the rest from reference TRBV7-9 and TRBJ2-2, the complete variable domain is DTGVSQNPRHKITKRGQNVTFRCDPISEHNRLYWYRQTLGQGPEFLTYFQNEAQLEKSRLLSDRFSAERPKGSFSTLEIQRTEQGDSAMYLCASSLKVRLAGITGELFFGEGSRLTVL.

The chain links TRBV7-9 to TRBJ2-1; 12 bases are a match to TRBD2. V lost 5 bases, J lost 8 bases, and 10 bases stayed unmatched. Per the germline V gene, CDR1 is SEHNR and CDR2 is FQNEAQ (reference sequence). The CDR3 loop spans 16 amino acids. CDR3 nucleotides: TGTGCCAGCAGCCGACTAGCGGGAGAGGGTAGCGATGAGCAGTTCTTC. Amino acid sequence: CASSRLAGEGSDEQFF.

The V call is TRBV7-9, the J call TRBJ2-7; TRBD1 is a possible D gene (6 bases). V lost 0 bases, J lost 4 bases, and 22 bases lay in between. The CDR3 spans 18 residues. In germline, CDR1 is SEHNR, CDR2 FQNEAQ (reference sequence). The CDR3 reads CASSLAWTDRTQVYEQYF. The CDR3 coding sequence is TGTGCCAGCAGCTTAGCGTGGACAGACAGGACCCAGGTATACGAGCAGTACTTC.

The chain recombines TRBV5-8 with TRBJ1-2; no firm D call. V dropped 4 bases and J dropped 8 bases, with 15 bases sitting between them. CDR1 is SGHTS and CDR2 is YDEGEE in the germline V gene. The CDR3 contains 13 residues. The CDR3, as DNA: TGTGCCAGCAGCCCCTCGGTGAGCGGGGGCTACACCTTC. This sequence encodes CASSPSVSGGYTF. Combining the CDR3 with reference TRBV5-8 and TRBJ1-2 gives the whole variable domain EAGVTQSPTHLIKTRGQQATLRCSPISGHTSVYWYQQALGLGLQFLLWYDEGEERNRGNFPPRFSGRQFPNYSSELNVNALELEDSALYLCASSPSVSGGYTFGSGTRLTVV.